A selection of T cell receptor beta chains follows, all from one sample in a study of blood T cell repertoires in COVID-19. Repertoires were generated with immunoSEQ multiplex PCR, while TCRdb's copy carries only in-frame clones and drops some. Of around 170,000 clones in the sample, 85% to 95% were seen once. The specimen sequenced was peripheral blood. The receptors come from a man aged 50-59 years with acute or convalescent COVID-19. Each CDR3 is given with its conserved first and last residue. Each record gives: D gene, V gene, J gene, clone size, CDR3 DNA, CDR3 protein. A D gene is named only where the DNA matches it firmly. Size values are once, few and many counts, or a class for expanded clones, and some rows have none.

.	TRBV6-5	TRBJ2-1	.	TGTGCCAGCAGACTGTGGGCGGAGAGGGGGAATGAGCAGTTCTTC	CASRLWAERGNEQFF
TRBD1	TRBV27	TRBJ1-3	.	TGTGCCAGCGGTCCAGGACAGGGGGTAAACACCATATATTTT	CASGPGQGVNTIYF
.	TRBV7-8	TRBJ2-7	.	TGTGCCAGCAGCACTAGGGTGAACTACGAGCAGTACTTC	CASSTRVNYEQYF
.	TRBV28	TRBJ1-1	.	TGTGCCAGCAGTTTACCCCAGGGGTACACTGAAGCTTTCTTT	CASSLPQGYTEAFF
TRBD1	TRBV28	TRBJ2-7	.	TGTGCCAGCAGTTCCCGACAGGGGGTCTACGAGCAGTACTTC	CASSSRQGVYEQYF
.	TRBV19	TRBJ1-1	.	TGTGCCAGTAGTATCACCGGGAACACTGAAGCTTTCTTT	CASSITGNTEAFF
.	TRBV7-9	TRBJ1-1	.	TGTGCCAGCAGCTTAGTCGGCGGTGAAGCTTTCTTT	CASSLVGGEAFF
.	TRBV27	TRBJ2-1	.	TGTGCCAGCAGTTCGGGCGGGCCGTACAATGAGCAGTTCTTC	CASSSGGPYNEQFF
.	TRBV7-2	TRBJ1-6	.	TGTGCCAGCAGCTTAATTCGGGGGGCGACTTCACCCCTCCACTTT	CASSLIRGATSPLHF
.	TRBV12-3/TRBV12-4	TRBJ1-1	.	TGTGCCAGCAGACCAGGGGAGAACACTGAAGCTTTCTTT	CASRPGENTEAFF
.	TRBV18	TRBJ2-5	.	TGTGCCAGCTCACCTCCCGGACAGTACCAAGAGACCCAGTACTTC	CASSPPGQYQETQYF
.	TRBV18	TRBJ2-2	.	TGTGCCAGCTCACCACCCCAGGGAAAGAACACCGGGGAGCTGTTTTTT	CASSPPQGKNTGELFF
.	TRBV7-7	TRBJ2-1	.	TGTGCCAGCAGCTTAGGAGCCCAGGGTGGGAATGAGCAGTTCTTC	CASSLGAQGGNEQFF
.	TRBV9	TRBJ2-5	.	TGTGCCAGCAGCCCTCGTACAGCCCAAGAGACCCAGTACTTC	CASSPRTAQETQYF
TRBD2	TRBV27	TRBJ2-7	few	TGTGCCAGCAGGCTAGCGGGAGTACTTGCCTACGAGCAGTACTTC	CASRLAGVLAYEQYF
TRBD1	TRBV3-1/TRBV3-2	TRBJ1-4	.	TGTGCCAGCAGCCAAGGAGGGACAGAGAATGAAAAACTGTTTTTT	CASSQGGTENEKLFF
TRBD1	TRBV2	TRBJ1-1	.	TGTGCCAGCCATTTTTCCGGGACAGGGTACACTGAAGCTTTCTTT	CASHFSGTGYTEAFF
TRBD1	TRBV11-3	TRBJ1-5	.	TGTGCCAGCAGCTTCGCCGGGACAGGCGAATATCAGCCCCAGCATTTT	CASSFAGTGEYQPQHF
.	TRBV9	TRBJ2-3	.	TGTGCCAGCAGCGTAGGATTCAAACTTAGCACAGATACGCAGTATTTT	CASSVGFKLSTDTQYF
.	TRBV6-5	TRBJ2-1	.	TGTGCCGGCAGGTCGGGGGTCTACAATGAGCAGTTCTTC	CAGRSGVYNEQFF
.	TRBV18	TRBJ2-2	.	TGTGCCAGCTCAGCGAACAGGGTTGAGGAGCTGTTTTTT	CASSANRVEELFF
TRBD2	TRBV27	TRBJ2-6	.	TGTGCCAGCGGCCCTAGCGGGAGGGGAGGGGCCAACGTCCTGACTTTC	CASGPSGRGGANVLTF
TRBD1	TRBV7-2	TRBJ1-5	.	TGTGCCAGCAGCTTAGTCCCAGGGGGCAGGAATCAGCCCCAGCATTTT	CASSLVPGGRNQPQHF
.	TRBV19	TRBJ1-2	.	TGTGCCAGTAGTGAGGAGAACGTCTATGGCTACACCTTC	CASSEENVYGYTF
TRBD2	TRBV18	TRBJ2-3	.	TGTGCCAGCTCATTTAGTTCGGCCGGGAGGGGCACAGATACGCAGTATTTT	CASSFSSAGRGTDTQYF
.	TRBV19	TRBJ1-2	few	TGTGCCAGTAAATGGGGAGACTATGGCTACACCTTC	CASKWGDYGYTF
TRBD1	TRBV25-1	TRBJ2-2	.	TGTGCCAGCAGTGAGGTTCATGGAGACAGGGACGCCGGGGAGCTGTTTTTT	CASSEVHGDRDAGELFF
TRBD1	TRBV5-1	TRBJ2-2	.	TGCGCCAGCAGCGCGGGACAGGTTGACACCGGGGAGCTGTTTTTT	CASSAGQVDTGELFF
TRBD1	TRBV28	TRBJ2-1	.	TGTGCCAGCAGACGGACAGGGGGGACGAGTGAGCAGTTCTTC	CASRRTGGTSEQFF
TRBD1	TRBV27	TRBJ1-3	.	TGTGCCAGCAGTCCCCTCCCGGGACAGGGTAGGTCTGGAAACACCATATATTTT	CASSPLPGQGRSGNTIYF
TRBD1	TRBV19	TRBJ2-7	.	TGTGCCAGTAGTATAGACGCAAAACAGGGGGCTGGTTACGAGCAGTACTTC	CASSIDAKQGAGYEQYF
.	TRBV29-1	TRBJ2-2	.	TGCAGCGGCACAGGGATATACACCGGGGAGCTGTTTTTT	CSGTGIYTGELFF
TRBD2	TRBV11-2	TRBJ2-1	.	TGTGCCAGCAGCTTAGGTCCCGGGACTAGGCACTACAATGAGCAGTTCTTC	CASSLGPGTRHYNEQFF
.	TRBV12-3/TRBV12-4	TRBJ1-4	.	TGTGCCAGCAGTTTAGGGCAGAATGAAAAACTGTTTTTT	CASSLGQNEKLFF
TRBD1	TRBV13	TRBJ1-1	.	TGTGCCAGCACCCGAGGGACAGGCGGTGAAGCTTTCTTT	CASTRGTGGEAFF
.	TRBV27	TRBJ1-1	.	TGTGCCAGCTTACCTCGGGGTAACACTGAAGCTTTCTTT	CASLPRGNTEAFF
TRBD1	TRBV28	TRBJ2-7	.	TGTGCCAGCCGACAGGGCCCTTACGAGCAGTACTTC	CASRQGPYEQYF
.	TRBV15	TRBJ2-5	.	TGTGCCACCAGCAGGGACTTCCTAGAGACCCAGTACTTC	CATSRDFLETQYF
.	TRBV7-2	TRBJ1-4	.	TGTGCCAGCAGCTTAGGGTCAAGCCTGGGCCATGAAAAACTGTTTTTT	CASSLGSSLGHEKLFF
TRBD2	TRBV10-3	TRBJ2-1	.	TGTGCCATCAGTGGCCCCGTGAGGTTGGCGGGGGGGGGCAATGAGCAGTTCTTC	CAISGPVRLAGGGNEQFF
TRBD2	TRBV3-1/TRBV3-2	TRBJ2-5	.	TGTGCCAGCAGCCAAGGTTTAGCGGGTGGAGGTGAGACCCAGTACTTC	CASSQGLAGGGETQYF
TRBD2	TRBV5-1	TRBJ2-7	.	TGCGCCAGCACGCCCCGACTAGCGGGAGTTTACGAGCAGTACTTC	CASTPRLAGVYEQYF
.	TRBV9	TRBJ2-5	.	TGTGCCAGCAGCGTAGGCGAGTCGCCAGGATCTCATTCGACCCAGTACTTC	CASSVGESPGSHSTQYF
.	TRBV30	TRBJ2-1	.	TGTGCCTGGAGCCCCCGCGGTCACCGGTCGTCTGAGCAGTTCTTC	CAWSPRGHRSSEQFF
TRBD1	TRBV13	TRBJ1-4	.	TGTGCCAGCAGCATCAACAAGGGGGCGGCTAATGAAAAACTGTTTTTT	CASSINKGAANEKLFF
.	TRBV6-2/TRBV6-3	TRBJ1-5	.	TGTGCCAGCAGTTCGAATATTGGGGCAGGCAATCAGCCCCAGCATTTT	CASSSNIGAGNQPQHF
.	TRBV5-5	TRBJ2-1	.	TGTGCCAGCAGCCCAAACACAGGGATATACAATGAGCAGTTCTTC	CASSPNTGIYNEQFF
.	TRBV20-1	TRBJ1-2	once	TGCAGTGCCGGGACATCTCTAGGCTACACCTTC	CSAGTSLGYTF
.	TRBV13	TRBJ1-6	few	TGTGCCAGCAGCTCCCTCAATTCACCCCTCCACTTT	CASSSLNSPLHF